This T cell receptor beta chain was recovered during a study of cytomegalovirus exposure and HLA in healthy donors. Study background: In an earlier analysis, some 110 million unique TCR beta sequences were found from about 179 million T cells.

Study outcomes and limitations: Overall, approximately 150 TCR beta chains were annotated as cytomegalovirus-associated. For cytomegalovirus status, the classifier reportedly gave diagnoses with high specificity and sensitivity. Donor immune exposure was known only as CMV serostatus.

In the PCR, 60 Vbeta and 13 Jbeta primers were used. The data were produced by immunoSEQ multiplex PCR, yet TCRdb's version contains in-frame clones alone and is incomplete. The sample yields around 130,000 clones, around 78% seen once. With respect to this clone: The antigen is not known.

This CDR3 is 14 amino acids long. Germline values: CDR1 SGHTA, CDR2 FQGNSA. The V end lost 3 bases, the J end lost 5 bases, and 13 bases lay between the germline ends. The V and J genes are TRBV7-2 and TRBJ2-5, with D perhaps matching TRBD2 (5 bases). The TCR sequence derives from a woman aged 35 to 49 in good health and CMV-seronegative. The sample taken for sequencing was PBMCs. The chain's CDR3 is CASSFDAPGETQYF. In DNA, the CDR3 is TGTGCCAGCAGCTTTGACGCCCCGGGGGAGACCCAGTACTTC.